The 14 T cell receptor beta chains listed next were all sequenced from one sample in a study of shared clonotypes between healthy human individuals. Method: immunoSEQ multiplex PCR; TCRdb's copy keeps in-frame clones and lacks some. Of some 1,600,000 clones listed, 95% to 99% are singletons. Material for sequencing was naive CD4+ T cells sorted from blood. The subset is: CD45RA+ positively selected. These receptor sequences come from a man aged 25-45 years in good health.

The V and J genes are TRBV5-1 and TRBJ2-3; D unclear. This CDR3 contains 14 residues. Between the trimmed V and J ends, which lost 0 bases and 6 bases, there was a span of 11 bases. From germline, CDR1 is SGHRS and CDR2 YFSETQ. The CDR3 DNA reads as TGCGCCAGCAGCTTGGCCACCGAGGTGGATACGCAGTATTTT. This encodes CASSLATEVDTQYF.

The rearrangement joins TRBV15 to TRBJ1-2, with unresolved D. Trimming cost V 0 bases and J 4 bases, with 9 bases left between them. CDR1 and CDR2 (germline): LNHNV, YYDKDF (reference sequence). The CDR3 runs to 14 residues. CDR3 residues: CATSRDNSFYGYTF. The DNA of the CDR3 is TGTGCCACCAGCAGAGATAACAGCTTCTATGGCTACACCTTC.

The V and J genes are TRBV6-6 and TRBJ2-7, with 8 bases aligning to TRBD1. CDR3 length: 14 amino acids. The junction had 9 bases not matched to a gene; V was cut back by 10 bases and J by 1 base. Germline V lookup: CDR1 MNHNY, CDR2 SVGAGI (reference sequence). CDR3 nucleotide sequence: TGTGCCACCTCTCGGACAGGGCGTTCCTACGAGCAGTACTTC. It translates to CATSRTGRSYEQYF.

V usage is TRBV6-1 and J usage is TRBJ2-7, with 7 bases fitting TRBD1. Germline trimming cut 0 bases from V and 1 base from J; bases unmatched to any gene: 3. This CDR3 is built from 15 residues. The germline CDR1 and CDR2 sequences are MNHNS and SASEGT. CDR3 sequence (DNA): TGTGCCAGCAGTGAAGCTGGGACAGTTTCCTACGAGCAGTACTTC. Its translation: CASSEAGTVSYEQYF.

The chain recombines TRBV2 with TRBJ2-7, with a tentative D call TRBD2 (6 bases). Per the germline V gene, CDR1 is SNHLY and CDR2 is FYNNEI. Trimming took 6 bases from V and 4 from J, leaving 13 bases between them. CDR3 length: 13 amino acids. In DNA, the CDR3 is TGTGCCAGCAGCGGCGGGGCAAGATACGAGCAGTACTTC. This sequence encodes CASSGGARYEQYF. Based on the CDR3 plus reference TRBV2 and TRBJ2-7, the full variable domain is EPEVTQTPSHQVTQMGQEVILRCVPISNHLYFYWYRQILGQKVEFLVSFYNNEISEKSEIFDDQFSVERPDGSNFTLKIRSTKLEDSAMYFCASSGGARYEQYFGPGTRLTVT.

The rearrangement joins TRBV5-1 to TRBJ2-5; 8 bases align to TRBD1. Per the germline V gene, CDR1 is SGHRS and CDR2 is YFSETQ. This CDR3 has 19 amino acids. The V and J ends lost 1 base and 0 bases, in that order; junction bases with no gene match: 14. CDR3 nucleotide sequence: TGCGCCAGCAGCTTGAGGTCTCTATACCAACAGGGGGACCAAGAGACCCAGTACTTC. Translated: CASSLRSLYQQGDQETQYF.

This clone appeared a few times. This rearrangement joins TRBV19 to TRBJ2-7; 11 bases map to TRBD2. V shed 1 base and J 3 bases; nucleotides not matched to a gene: 2. The CDR3 runs to 15 residues. From germline, CDR1 is LNHDA and CDR2 SQIVND (reference sequence). CDR3 in amino acids: CASSIVAGGLYEQYF. The CDR3 nucleotides read TGTGCCAGTAGTATAGTAGCGGGAGGGCTCTACGAGCAGTACTTC.

This chain joins TRBV6-1 and TRBJ2-7; D is possibly TRBD1 or TRBD2 (5 bases each). This CDR3 region has 13 residues. The germline V gene encodes CDR1 MNHNS and CDR2 SASEGT. V lost 7 bases and J 2 bases, leaving 12 bases between the germline ends. The CDR3 sequence: CASTSQGPYEQYF. The CDR3 region has the DNA TGTGCCAGCACCTCGCAGGGACCCTACGAGCAGTACTTC.

V and J are TRBV27 and TRBJ2-7, with TRBD1 as a possible D gene (6 bases). Germline values: CDR1 MNHEY, CDR2 SMNVEV (reference sequence). The CDR3 spans 14 residues. V was shortened by 2 bases and J by 2 bases, with 10 bases between the two germline ends. The CDR3 loop is CASSLNRETYEQYF. CDR3 sequence (DNA): TGTGCCAGCAGTTTAAACAGGGAAACCTACGAGCAGTACTTC.

This chain uses TRBV5-1 with TRBJ2-2, with TRBD1 as a possible D gene (5 bases). CDR1 is SGHRS and CDR2 is YFSETQ in the germline V gene. CDR3 length: 14 residues. Trimming cost V 0 bases and J 7 bases, with 10 bases left between them. The CDR3 DNA sequence: TGCGCCAGCAGCTTGGTCCAGGGTAACGGGGAGCTGTTTTTT. Encoded protein: CASSLVQGNGELFF.

V usage is TRBV11-3 and J usage is TRBJ2-2; 7 positions agree with TRBD1. This CDR3 region has 15 residues. Germline loops: CDR1 SGHNT, CDR2 YENEEA. Trimming removed 5 bases from V and 4 bases from J; junction bases left unmatched: 7. The CDR3: CASSPRQGSTGELFF. CDR3 in DNA: TGTGCCAGCAGCCCCCGACAGGGCTCCACCGGGGAGCTGTTTTTT. Filled out from reference TRBV11-3 and TRBJ2-2, the complete variable domain reads EAGVVQSPRYKIIEKKQPVAFWCNPISGHNTLYWYLQNLGQGPELLIRYENEEAVDDSQLPKDRFSAERLKGVDSTLKIQPAELGDSAVYLCASSPRQGSTGELFFGEGSRLTVL.

This chain connects TRBV6-1 to TRBJ2-7; TRBD1 might be the D (6 bases). This CDR3 is built from 14 residues. Germline CDR1 reads MNHNS; CDR2 reads SASEGT. The V end was cut by 8 bases, the J end by 1 base, with 15 bases between. The CDR3 sequence: CASSEQGKSYEQYF. The CDR3 region has the DNA TGTGCCAGCTCGGAGCAGGGGAAGTCCTACGAGCAGTACTTC.

The V gene is TRBV5-1, the J gene TRBJ1-1; 8 nucleotides align to TRBD1. From germline, CDR1 is SGHRS and CDR2 YFSETQ. V lost 3 bases to trimming and J lost 3 bases; unmatched junction nucleotides: 10. The CDR3 totals 16 residues. The CDR3 coding sequence is TGCGCCAGCAGCTCCAGACAGGGGATGAAGGACACTGAAGCTTTCTTT. It codes for CASSSRQGMKDTEAFF.

The chain has TRBV5-6 and TRBJ1-2; D remains unclear. V lost 3 bases and J 4 bases, leaving 13 bases between the germline ends. Germline V lookup: CDR1 SGHDT, CDR2 YYEEEE. The length of the CDR3 is 14 residues. DNA of the CDR3: TGTGCCAGCAGCTCCACACGACCCCTCTATGGCTACACCTTC. As protein: CASSSTRPLYGYTF.